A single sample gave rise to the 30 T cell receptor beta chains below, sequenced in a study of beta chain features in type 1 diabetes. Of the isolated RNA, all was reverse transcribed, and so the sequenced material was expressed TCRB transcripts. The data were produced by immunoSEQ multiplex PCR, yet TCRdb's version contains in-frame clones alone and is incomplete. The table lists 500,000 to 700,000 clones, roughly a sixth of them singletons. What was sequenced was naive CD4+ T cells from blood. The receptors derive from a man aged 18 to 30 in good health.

CDR3 sequence reads: CTSRGDGGGDTQYF. In nucleotides, the CDR3 is TGCACCAGCAGGGGGGATGGCGGGGGAGATACGCAGTATTTT. The chain is built from TRBV1 and TRBJ2-3; TRBD2 is the table's D call, not checked against the DNA. TRBV1 is a documented pseudogene. The CDR3 has 14 residues.

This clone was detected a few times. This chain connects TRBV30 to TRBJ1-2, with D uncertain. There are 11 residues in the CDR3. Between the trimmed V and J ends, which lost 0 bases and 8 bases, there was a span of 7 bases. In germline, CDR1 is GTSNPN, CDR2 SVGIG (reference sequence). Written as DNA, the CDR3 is TGTGCCTGGAGTGTAAAGGGCGGCTACACCTTC. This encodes CAWSVKGGYTF.

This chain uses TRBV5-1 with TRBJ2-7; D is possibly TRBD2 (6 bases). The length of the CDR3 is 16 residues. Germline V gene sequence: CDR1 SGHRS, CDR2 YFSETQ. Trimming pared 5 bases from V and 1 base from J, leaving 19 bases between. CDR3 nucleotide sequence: TGCGCCAGCAGTTCCTTTGGAGGGAGAGGTTCCTACGAGCAGTACTTC. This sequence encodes CASSSFGGRGSYEQYF.

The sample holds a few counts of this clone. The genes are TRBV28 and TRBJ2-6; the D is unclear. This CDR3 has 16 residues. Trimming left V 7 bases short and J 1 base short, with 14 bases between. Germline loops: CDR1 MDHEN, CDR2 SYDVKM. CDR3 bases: TGTGCCAGCACCGGCCGGACCGGTTCTGGGGCCAACGTCCTGACTTTC. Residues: CASTGRTGSGANVLTF. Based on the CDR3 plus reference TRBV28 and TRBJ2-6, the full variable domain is DVKVTQSSRYLVKRTGEKVFLECVQDMDHENMFWYRQDPGLGLRLIYFSYDVKMKEKGDIPEGYSVSREKKERFSLILESASTNQTSMYLCASTGRTGSGANVLTFGAGSRLTVL.

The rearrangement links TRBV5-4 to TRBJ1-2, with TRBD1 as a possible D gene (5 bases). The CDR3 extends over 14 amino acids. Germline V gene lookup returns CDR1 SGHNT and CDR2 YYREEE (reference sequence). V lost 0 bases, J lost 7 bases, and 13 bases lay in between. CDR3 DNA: TGTGCCAGCAGCTTGGGGGGCGGATTAGGTGGCTACACCTTC. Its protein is CASSLGGGLGGYTF.

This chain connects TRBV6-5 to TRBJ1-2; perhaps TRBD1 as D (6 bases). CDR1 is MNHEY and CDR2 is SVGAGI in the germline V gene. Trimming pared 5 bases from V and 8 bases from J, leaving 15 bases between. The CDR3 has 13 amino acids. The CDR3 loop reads CASSNSQGKGYTF. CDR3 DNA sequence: TGTGCCAGCAGTAATTCCCAGGGGAAGGGCTACACCTTC.

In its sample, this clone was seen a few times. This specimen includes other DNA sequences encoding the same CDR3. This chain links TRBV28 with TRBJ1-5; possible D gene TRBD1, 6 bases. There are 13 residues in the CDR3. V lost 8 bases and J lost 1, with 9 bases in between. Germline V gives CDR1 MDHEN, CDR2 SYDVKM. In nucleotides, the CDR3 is TGTGCCAGCTCCGGACAGAGCAATCAGCCCCAGCATTTT. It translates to CASSGQSNQPQHF. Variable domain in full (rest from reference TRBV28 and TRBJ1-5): DVKVTQSSRYLVKRTGEKVFLECVQDMDHENMFWYRQDPGLGLRLIYFSYDVKMKEKGDIPEGYSVSREKKERFSLILESASTNQTSMYLCASSGQSNQPQHFGDGTRLSIL.

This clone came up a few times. The DNA of the CDR3 is TGTGCTAGTGGTAAAGAGACAGGCCTCGACGCTTTCTTT. Its protein is CASGKETGLDAFF. V usage is TRBV12-5 and J usage is TRBJ1-1; D is perhaps TRBD1 (6 bases). From germline, CDR1 is LGHNT and CDR2 FRNRAP. V was cut by 5 bases and J by 11 bases, with 18 bases left in between. The CDR3 consists of 13 residues.

The CDR3 nucleotides are TGTGCCAGCAGGATTACAGGAAACACCATATATTTT. Translating it yields CASRITGNTIYF. V and J are TRBV28 and TRBJ1-3; D remains unclear. V was cut by 6 bases and J by 4 bases, with 7 bases left in between. Germline loops: CDR1 MDHEN, CDR2 SYDVKM. This CDR3 region has 12 residues.

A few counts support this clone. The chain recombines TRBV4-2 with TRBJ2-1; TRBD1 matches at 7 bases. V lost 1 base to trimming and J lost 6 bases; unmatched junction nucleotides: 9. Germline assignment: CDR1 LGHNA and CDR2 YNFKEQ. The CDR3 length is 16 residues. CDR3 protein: CASSQGPITGVNEQFF. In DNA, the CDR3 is TGTGCCAGCAGCCAAGGGCCAATCACAGGGGTCAATGAGCAGTTCTTC.

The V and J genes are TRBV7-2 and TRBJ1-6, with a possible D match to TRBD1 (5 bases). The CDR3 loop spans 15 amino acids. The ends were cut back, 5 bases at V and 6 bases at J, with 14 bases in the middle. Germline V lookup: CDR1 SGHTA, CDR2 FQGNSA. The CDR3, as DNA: TGTGCCAGCAGCAGACGCGACAGCGTTAATTCACCCCTCCACTTT. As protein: CASSRRDSVNSPLHF.

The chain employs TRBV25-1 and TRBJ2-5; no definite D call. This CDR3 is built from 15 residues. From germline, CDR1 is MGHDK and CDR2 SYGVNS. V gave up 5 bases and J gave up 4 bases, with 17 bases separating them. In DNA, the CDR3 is TGTGCCAGCAGTCACCTTAGGACCTTGGGAGAGACCCAGTACTTC. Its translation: CASSHLRTLGETQYF.

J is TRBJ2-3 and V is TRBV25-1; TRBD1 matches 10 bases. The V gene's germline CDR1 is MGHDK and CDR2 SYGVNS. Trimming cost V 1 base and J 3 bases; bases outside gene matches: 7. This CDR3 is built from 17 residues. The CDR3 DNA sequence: TGTGCCAGCAGTGAATGGGGGACAGGGGCCCGTACAGATACGCAGTATTTT. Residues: CASSEWGTGARTDTQYF.

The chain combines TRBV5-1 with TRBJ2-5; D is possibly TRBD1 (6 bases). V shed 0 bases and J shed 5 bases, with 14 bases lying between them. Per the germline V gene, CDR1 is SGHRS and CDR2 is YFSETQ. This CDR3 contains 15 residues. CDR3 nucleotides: TGCGCCAGCAGCTTGGTCTCAGGGGTTGGGGAGACCCAGTACTTC. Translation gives CASSLVSGVGETQYF.

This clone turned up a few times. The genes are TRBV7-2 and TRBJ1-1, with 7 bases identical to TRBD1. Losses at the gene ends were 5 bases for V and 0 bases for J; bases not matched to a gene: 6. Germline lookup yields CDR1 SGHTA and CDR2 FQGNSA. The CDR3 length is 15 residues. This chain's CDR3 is CASSPQGRVNTEAFF. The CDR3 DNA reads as TGTGCCAGCAGCCCACAGGGGAGGGTGAACACTGAAGCTTTCTTT.

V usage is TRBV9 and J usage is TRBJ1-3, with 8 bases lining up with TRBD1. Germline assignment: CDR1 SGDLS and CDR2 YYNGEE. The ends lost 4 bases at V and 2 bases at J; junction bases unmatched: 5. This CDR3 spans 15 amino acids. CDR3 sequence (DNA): TGTGCCAGCAGCCCGACGACAGGGGCTGGAAACACCATATATTTT. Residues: CASSPTTGAGNTIYF.

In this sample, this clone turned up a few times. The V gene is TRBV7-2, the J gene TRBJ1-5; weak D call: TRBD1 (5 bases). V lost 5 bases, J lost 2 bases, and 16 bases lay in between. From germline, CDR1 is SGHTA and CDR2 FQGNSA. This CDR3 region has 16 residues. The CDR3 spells CASSLTGTYGNQPQHF. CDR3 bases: TGTGCCAGCAGCCTAACCGGGACCTACGGCAATCAGCCCCAGCATTTT.

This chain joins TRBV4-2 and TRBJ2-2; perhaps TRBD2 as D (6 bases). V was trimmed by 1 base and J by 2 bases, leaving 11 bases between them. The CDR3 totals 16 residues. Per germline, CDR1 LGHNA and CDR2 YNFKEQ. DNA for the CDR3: TGTGCCAGCAGCCAAGCCCTAGCGCTTAACACCGGGGAGCTGTTTTTT. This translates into CASSQALALNTGELFF.

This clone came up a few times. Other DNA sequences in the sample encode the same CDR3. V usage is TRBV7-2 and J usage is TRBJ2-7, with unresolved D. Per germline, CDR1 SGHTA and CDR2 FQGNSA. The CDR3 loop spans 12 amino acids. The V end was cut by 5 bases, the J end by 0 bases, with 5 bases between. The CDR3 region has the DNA TGTGCCAGCAGCCGGAGCTCCTACGAGCAGTACTTC. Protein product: CASSRSSYEQYF.

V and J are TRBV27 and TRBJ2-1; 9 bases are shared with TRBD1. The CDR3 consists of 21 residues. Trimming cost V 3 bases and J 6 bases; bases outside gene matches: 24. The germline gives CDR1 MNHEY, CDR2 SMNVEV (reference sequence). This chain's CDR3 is CASSFLGILRTGTGNVNEQFF. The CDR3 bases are TGTGCCAGCAGTTTTCTTGGAATTTTAAGGACCGGGACAGGGAACGTCAATGAGCAGTTCTTC.

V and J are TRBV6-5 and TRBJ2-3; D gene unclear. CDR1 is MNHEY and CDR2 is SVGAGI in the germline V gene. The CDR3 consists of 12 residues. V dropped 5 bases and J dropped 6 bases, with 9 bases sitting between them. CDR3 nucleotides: TGTGCCAGCAGTCAACGGTGGGATACGCAGTATTTT. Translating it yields CASSQRWDTQYF.

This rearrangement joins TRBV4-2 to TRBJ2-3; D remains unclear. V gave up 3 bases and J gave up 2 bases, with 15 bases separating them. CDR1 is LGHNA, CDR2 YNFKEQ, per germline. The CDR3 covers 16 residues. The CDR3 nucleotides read TGTGCCAGCAGCCATGCTACTCGAACCCACACAGATACGCAGTATTTT. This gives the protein CASSHATRTHTDTQYF.

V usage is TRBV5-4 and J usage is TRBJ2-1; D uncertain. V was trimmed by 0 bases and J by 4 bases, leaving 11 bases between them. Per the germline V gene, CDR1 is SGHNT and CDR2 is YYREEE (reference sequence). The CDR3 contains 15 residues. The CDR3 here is CASSLVSGRYNEQFF. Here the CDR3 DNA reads TGTGCCAGCAGCTTGGTCTCAGGCCGTTACAATGAGCAGTTCTTC. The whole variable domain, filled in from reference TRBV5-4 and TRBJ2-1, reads ETGVTQSPTHLIKTRGQQVTLRCSSQSGHNTVSWYQQALGQGPQFIFQYYREEENGRGNFPPRFSGLQFPNYSSELNVNALELDDSALYLCASSLVSGRYNEQFFGPGTRLTVL.

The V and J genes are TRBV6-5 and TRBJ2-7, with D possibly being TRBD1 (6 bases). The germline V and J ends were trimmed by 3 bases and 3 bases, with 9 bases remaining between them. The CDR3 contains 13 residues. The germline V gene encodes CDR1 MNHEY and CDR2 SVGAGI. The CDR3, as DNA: TGTGCCAGCAGTTATGGCAGGGGCTACGAGCAGTACTTC. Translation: CASSYGRGYEQYF.

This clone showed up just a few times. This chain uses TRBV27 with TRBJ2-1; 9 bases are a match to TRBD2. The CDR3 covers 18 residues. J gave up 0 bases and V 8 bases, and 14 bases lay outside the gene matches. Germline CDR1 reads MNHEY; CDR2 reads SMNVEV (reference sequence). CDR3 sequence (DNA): TGTGCCAGCGCCATACCCGCTGGACTAGCGAGCTCCTACAATGAGCAGTTCTTC. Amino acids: CASAIPAGLASSYNEQFF.

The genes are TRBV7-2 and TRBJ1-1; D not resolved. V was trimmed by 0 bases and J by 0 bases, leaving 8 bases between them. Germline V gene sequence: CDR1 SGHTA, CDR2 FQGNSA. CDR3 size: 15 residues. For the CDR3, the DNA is TGTGCCAGCAGCTTAGCTACACAGTTGAACACTGAAGCTTTCTTT. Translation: CASSLATQLNTEAFF.

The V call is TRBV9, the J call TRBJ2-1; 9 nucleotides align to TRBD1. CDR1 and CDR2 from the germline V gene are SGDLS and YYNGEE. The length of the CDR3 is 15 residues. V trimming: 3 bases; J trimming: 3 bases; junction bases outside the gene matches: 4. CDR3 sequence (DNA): TGTGCCAGCAGCGCGACAGGGGGGGACTACAATGAGCAGTTCTTC. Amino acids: CASSATGGDYNEQFF.

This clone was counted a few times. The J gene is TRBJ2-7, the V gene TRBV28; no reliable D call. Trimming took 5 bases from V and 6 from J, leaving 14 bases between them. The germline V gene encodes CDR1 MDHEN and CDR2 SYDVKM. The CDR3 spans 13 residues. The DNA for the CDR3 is TGTGCCAGCAGTCGACCCCCGAAAAGCGAGCAGTACTTC. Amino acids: CASSRPPKSEQYF.

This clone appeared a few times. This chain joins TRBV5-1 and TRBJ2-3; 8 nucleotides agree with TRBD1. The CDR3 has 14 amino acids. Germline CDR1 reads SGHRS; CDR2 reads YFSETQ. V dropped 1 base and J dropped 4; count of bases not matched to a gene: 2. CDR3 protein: CASSLRTGPDTQYF. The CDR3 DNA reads TGCGCCAGCAGCTTGAGGACAGGGCCAGATACGCAGTATTTT.

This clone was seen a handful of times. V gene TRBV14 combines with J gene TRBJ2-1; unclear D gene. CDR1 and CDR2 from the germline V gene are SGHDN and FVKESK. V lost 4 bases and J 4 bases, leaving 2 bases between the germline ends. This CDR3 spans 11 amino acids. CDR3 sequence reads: CASSRYNEQFF. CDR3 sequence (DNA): TGTGCCAGCAGCCGTTACAATGAGCAGTTCTTC.